The 28 T cell receptor beta chains reported below all come from one sample, sequenced in a study of cytomegalovirus exposure and HLA in healthy donors. The PCR had 60 Vbeta and 13 Jbeta primers. Sequencing used immunoSEQ multiplex PCR; TCRdb keeps in-frame clones, though not all of them. Here the sample table reports about 39,000 clones. Sequences were obtained from PBMCs. These receptors originate from a woman aged 25 to 39 in good health and CMV-seropositive.

V is TRBV6-1 and J is TRBJ2-5, with TRBD2 identical over 13 bases. J was trimmed by 5 bases and V by 5 bases; bases with no gene match: 5. CDR1 and CDR2 (germline): MNHNS, SASEGT. The CDR3 contains 15 residues. This chain's CDR3 is CASSLTSGGLETQYF. Written as DNA, the CDR3 is TGTGCCAGCAGTCTGACTAGCGGGGGGTTGGAGACCCAGTACTTC.

The V call is TRBV4-1, the J call TRBJ2-5; 9 nucleotides agree with TRBD2. With V trimmed by 0 bases and J by 11 bases, 13 bases remained unmatched. The CDR3 has 16 amino acids. Germline-derived CDR1 and CDR2 are MGHRA and YSYEKL. The CDR3 reads CASSQDVSGGTTQQYF. The CDR3 coding sequence is TGCGCCAGCAGCCAAGATGTAAGCGGGGGGACTACGCAGCAGTACTTC.

J is TRBJ1-1 and V is TRBV10-1, with no clear D. The CDR3 is 13 residues long. CDR1 and CDR2 (germline): WNHNN, SYGVQD (reference sequence). Trimming left V 0 bases short and J 4 bases short, with 6 bases between. The CDR3 reads CASSESPGTEAFF. The CDR3 nucleotides read TGCGCCAGCAGTGAGTCCCCAGGCACTGAAGCTTTCTTT.

This chain connects TRBV18 to TRBJ2-7; weak D call: TRBD1 (6 bases). CDR1 and CDR2 (germline): KGHSH, LQKENI. The V end lost 3 bases, the J end lost 6 bases, and 24 bases lay between the germline ends. CDR3 length: 17 residues. The CDR3 DNA reads as TGTGCCAGCTCACCTTTTACAACTTCCGGGACATCATCCGAGCAGTACTTC. Protein product: CASSPFTTSGTSSEQYF.

The chain carries TRBV18 and TRBJ1-2; possible D gene TRBD1, 6 bases. Germline loops: CDR1 KGHSH, CDR2 LQKENI. The CDR3 sequence is 14 residues long. V lost 3 bases and J lost 3, with 11 bases in between. CDR3 in amino acids: CASSPGRTDYGYTF. The DNA for the CDR3 is TGTGCCAGCTCACCGGGGCGGACAGACTATGGCTACACCTTC.

The V and J genes are TRBV5-1 and TRBJ2-7; tentatively, D is TRBD1 (5 bases). Trimming removed 3 bases from V and 4 bases from J, with 14 bases in between. Germline V CDR1 and CDR2: SGHRS, YFSETQ. The CDR3 extends over 14 amino acids. Here the CDR3 reads CASSWEGAGYEQYF. The CDR3 bases are TGCGCCAGCAGCTGGGAAGGGGCTGGGTACGAGCAGTACTTC.

The V gene is TRBV28, the J gene TRBJ1-2, with D possibly TRBD1 on 6 matching bases. Germline V gene data show CDR1 as MDHEN and CDR2 as SYDVKM. Trimming left V 5 bases short and J 2 bases short, with 9 bases between. The CDR3 covers 13 residues. The CDR3 reads CASSPQGNYGYTF. CDR3 DNA: TGTGCCAGCAGTCCGCAGGGGAACTATGGCTACACCTTC.

The rearrangement links TRBV6-1 to TRBJ1-2; D call uncertain. This CDR3 has 13 amino acids. The germline V gene encodes CDR1 MNHNS and CDR2 SASEGT. The V end lost 3 bases, the J end lost 2 bases, and 7 bases lay between the germline ends. CDR3 amino acids: CASSDRMNYGYTF. The CDR3 DNA reads as TGTGCCAGCAGTGACAGGATGAACTATGGCTACACCTTC.

The V gene is TRBV2, the J gene TRBJ2-4; D is possibly TRBD2 (7 bases). Germline CDR1 is SNHLY and CDR2 is FYNNEI. The CDR3 runs to 15 residues. V lost 4 bases and J lost 6, with 16 bases in between. Here the CDR3 DNA reads TGTGCCAGCAGTGGGGAGGGGGGGGTAGGAAACATTCAGTACTTC. Amino acid sequence: CASSGEGGVGNIQYF.

The chain uses TRBV19 and TRBJ1-1; D perhaps matches TRBD1 (5 bases). Looked up from germline, CDR1 is LNHDA and CDR2 is SQIVND (reference sequence). CDR3 length equals 14 residues. Trimming cost V 5 bases and J 5 bases, with 15 bases left between them. The CDR3 bases are TGTGCCAGTAGTTTTGCCCCCGGGGGGACTGAAGCTTTCTTT. Translated, it gives CASSFAPGGTEAFF.

The chain has TRBV7-9 and TRBJ1-4; 7 positions match TRBD1. After removal of 5 bases from V and 8 bases from J, the junction contained 11 bases not matched to a gene. This CDR3 spans 15 amino acids. Germline assignment: CDR1 SEHNR and CDR2 FQNEAQ (reference sequence). This chain's CDR3 is CASSGGQRAMEKLFF. DNA of the CDR3: TGTGCCAGCAGCGGGGGACAGAGGGCTATGGAAAAACTGTTTTTT.

The chain uses TRBV4-2 and TRBJ1-2; the D is unclear. The V gene's germline CDR1 is LGHNA and CDR2 YNFKEQ. The ends were cut back, 0 bases at V and 0 bases at J, with 5 bases in the middle. CDR3 size: 14 residues. The CDR3 is CASSQEETNYGYTF. In DNA, the CDR3 is TGTGCCAGCAGCCAAGAAGAGACTAACTATGGCTACACCTTC.

V and J are TRBV7-2 and TRBJ1-3; possibly TRBD1 for D (5 bases). Germline loops: CDR1 SGHTA, CDR2 FQGNSA. CDR3 size: 16 residues. Trimming pared 5 bases from V and 0 bases from J, leaving 14 bases between. The CDR3 DNA reads as TGTGCCAGCAGCCGTAACAGGCACCGCTCTGGAAACACCATATATTTT. This sequence encodes CASSRNRHRSGNTIYF.

V and J are TRBV2 and TRBJ1-4, with D possibly TRBD1 on 5 matching bases. The CDR3 runs to 14 residues. V lost 4 bases to trimming and J lost 2 bases, with 8 bases between them. Germline CDR1 and CDR2: SNHLY and FYNNEI. CDR3 DNA sequence: TGTGCCAGCAGTGGCAGGGCCACTAATGAAAAACTGTTTTTT. Encoded protein: CASSGRATNEKLFF.

The CDR3 region is CATGERGGISTDTQYF. Here the CDR3 DNA reads TGTGCCACCGGAGAGCGGGGGGGCATAAGCACAGATACGCAGTATTTT. V and J are TRBV15 and TRBJ2-3; 10 bases agree with TRBD2. The germline V gene has CDR1 LNHNV and CDR2 YYDKDF (reference sequence). After removal of 8 bases from V and 0 bases from J, the junction contained 8 bases not matched to a gene. The CDR3 totals 16 residues.

V and J are TRBV7-9 and TRBJ2-7, with 8 bases that match TRBD2. Germline V gives CDR1 SEHNR, CDR2 FQNEAQ (reference sequence). With 0 bases clipped from V and 0 bases from J, the junction kept 10 bases outside the gene matches. This CDR3 contains 18 residues. The CDR3 DNA reads TGTGCCAGCAGCTTAGCGCGAGGAGAACGGGGGGGCTCCTACGAGCAGTACTTC. Encoded protein: CASSLARGERGGSYEQYF.

The CDR3 here is CASSLPGSPIYEQYF. The CDR3 DNA is TGCGCCAGCAGCCTACCGGGATCCCCTATCTACGAGCAGTACTTC. The chain is built from TRBV5-1 and TRBJ2-7; D is possibly TRBD2 (5 bases). Trimming removed 4 bases from V and 3 bases from J, with 17 bases in between. The CDR3 runs 15 residues. Looked up from germline, CDR1 is SGHRS and CDR2 is YFSETQ.

The J gene is TRBJ1-5, the V gene TRBV6-1, with 7 bases fitting TRBD1. The CDR3 runs to 15 residues. V trimming: 8 bases; J trimming: 7 bases; junction bases outside the gene matches: 14. Germline values: CDR1 MNHNS, CDR2 SASEGT. The CDR3 nucleotides read TGTGCCAGCGCCCCCCGACAGGGAGAAGGGCAGCCCCAGCATTTT. Protein sequence: CASAPRQGEGQPQHF.

The rearrangement joins TRBV20-1 to TRBJ2-1; TRBD1 aligns across 8 bases. The germline V gene has CDR1 DFQATT and CDR2 SNEGSKA (reference sequence). J was trimmed by 6 bases and V by 6 bases; bases with no gene match: 1. The length of the CDR3 is 11 residues. The CDR3 DNA sequence: TGCAGTGCCACAGGGGGCAATGAGCAGTTCTTC. Translated: CSATGGNEQFF.

The chain couples TRBV14 to TRBJ1-2, with D hard to call. Germline V gene lookup returns CDR1 SGHDN and CDR2 FVKESK. With 0 bases removed from V and 6 bases from J, the gap between germline ends came to 14 bases. This CDR3 spans 15 amino acids. CDR3 sequence (DNA): TGTGCCAGCAGCCAAGAGAGGGAGCCCGGGAATGGCTACACCTTC. Protein sequence: CASSQEREPGNGYTF.

In DNA form, the CDR3 reads TGCGCCAGCAGCTTGACTCCGGACAGTTCTGGCGAGCAGTACTTC. It is translated as CASSLTPDSSGEQYF. The chain joins TRBV5-1 to TRBJ2-7; weak D call: TRBD1 (6 bases). V was shortened by 1 base and J by 6 bases, with 17 bases between the two germline ends. CDR3 length: 15 amino acids. Germline assignment: CDR1 SGHRS and CDR2 YFSETQ.

The V and J genes are TRBV6-1 and TRBJ2-3; tentative D call: TRBD1 (5 bases). CDR3 length: 14 amino acids. Trimming removed 7 bases at V and 3 bases at J, with 14 bases between. Germline V gene data show CDR1 as MNHNS and CDR2 as SASEGT. The CDR3 DNA follows: TGTGCCAGCAATAACAGGCAGATGACAGATACGCAGTATTTT. The encoded protein is CASNNRQMTDTQYF.

The CDR3, as DNA: TGCGCCAGCAGAAGCACTAGCGGGGGCCACCCCTTAGTGTATACGCAGTATTTT. Translation: CASRSTSGGHPLVYTQYF. V and J are TRBV5-1 and TRBJ2-3; 11 bases line up with TRBD2. CDR1 and CDR2 from the germline V gene are SGHRS and YFSETQ. The CDR3 consists of 18 residues. The trim removed 5 bases at V and 7 bases at J, leaving 18 bases unmatched.

Worth noting for this clone: The germline gene is not matched at one end of the junction; a read error may be the cause. V gene TRBV30 combines with J gene TRBJ2-5, with D perhaps TRBD1 or TRBD2 (5 bases each). Germline CDR1 is GTSNPN and CDR2 is SVGIG (reference sequence). The length of the CDR3 is 13 residues. This CDR3 reads CAGSPGFQETQYF. The CDR3 DNA reads TGTGCCGGGAGCCCAGGGTTCCAAGAGACCCAGTACTTC. The full variable domain, rest sourced from reference TRBV30 and TRBJ2-5, is SQTIHQWPATLVQPVGSPLSLECTVEGTSNPNLYWYRQAAGRGLQLLFYSVGIGQISSEVPQNLSASRPQDRQFILSSKKLLLSDSGFYLCAGSPGFQETQYFGPGTRLLVL.

The chain combines TRBV7-2 with TRBJ1-6, with a weak D call TRBD1 (6 bases). Trimming cost V 5 bases and J 2 bases, with 22 bases left between them. The CDR3 consists of 19 residues. Germline V gives CDR1 SGHTA, CDR2 FQGNSA. CDR3 region: CASSPSPRDTTTYNSPLHF. CDR3 in DNA: TGTGCCAGCAGCCCTTCCCCTAGGGACACCACTACCTATAATTCACCCCTCCACTTT.

V is TRBV7-2 and J is TRBJ2-3; 7 nucleotides line up with TRBD2. This CDR3 comprises 15 residues. Trimming at V came to 3 bases and at J to 0 bases, leaving 3 bases not matched to a gene. In germline, CDR1 is SGHTA, CDR2 FQGNSA. The CDR3 DNA reads TGTGCCAGCAGCTTTGGGGGGGGGAGCACAGATACGCAGTATTTT. Translating it yields CASSFGGGSTDTQYF.

J is TRBJ2-5 and V is TRBV20-1, with TRBD1 as a possible D gene (5 bases). Trimming removed 3 bases from V and 6 bases from J, with 8 bases in between. This CDR3 is 11 amino acids long. From germline, CDR1 is DFQATT and CDR2 SNEGSKA (reference sequence). Here the CDR3 DNA reads TGCAGTGCTAGGGACACGAAGACCCAGTACTTC. Translating it yields CSARDTKTQYF.

The gene calls are TRBV4-2 and TRBJ2-7; a weak D match, TRBD1 (5 bases). Germline V gene data show CDR1 as LGHNA and CDR2 as YNFKEQ. The CDR3 has 14 residues. V lost 0 bases, J lost 6 bases, and 12 bases lay in between. CDR3 protein: CASSQDLQAAEQYF. The CDR3 nucleotides read TGTGCCAGCAGCCAAGATCTACAGGCCGCCGAGCAGTACTTC.